This section outlines one T cell receptor beta chain sequence together with its context. Its target is unknown. A multiplex PCR was run with 60 Vbeta primers and 13 Jbeta primers. Clones were sequenced by immunoSEQ multiplex PCR, and TCRdb holds only the in-frame ones, with some missing. The table records about 200,000 clones, roughly 84% of them present only once. These data are taken from a study of cytomegalovirus exposure and HLA in healthy donors. Across the whole study: Earlier work reported approximately 110 million unique TCR beta sequences from about 190 million T cells. Overall study results and limits: TRBV6-2, TRBV6-3 and some other V segments were excluded as indistinguishable.

The CDR3 length is 14 residues. The V end lost 5 bases, the J end lost 3 bases, and 14 bases lay between the germline ends. Germline V lookup: CDR1 SGHVS, CDR2 FNYEAQ. Sample: PBMCs. The chain is built from TRBV7-6 and TRBJ2-7, with TRBD1 as a possible D gene (6 bases). The sequence was collected from a boy between 2 and 10 years old in good health and CMV-seronegative. The CDR3 reads CASSPRGTHYEQYF. Written as DNA, the CDR3 is TGTGCCAGCAGCCCGCGAGGGACACACTACGAGCAGTACTTC.